The next 25 T cell receptor beta chains were all read from a single sample in a study of blood T cell repertoires in COVID-19. Profiling relied on immunoSEQ multiplex PCR, and the TCRdb table lists in-frame clones only, not all of them. The sample lists 310,000 or so clones; 85% to 90% were seen once. Sequenced material: PBMCs or T cells enriched from blood (not recorded which). These receptors were obtained from a woman aged 18-29 years who had recovered from COVID-19.

Notes on this clone: A read error may account for a junction end that differs from germline. V and J are TRBV29-1 and TRBJ2-7, with 9 bases lining up with TRBD1. CDR1 is SQVTM, CDR2 ANQGSEA, per germline. There are 15 residues in the CDR3. CDR3: CSVETGQGYSSEQYF. As DNA, the CDR3 is TGCAGCGTTGAAACGGGACAGGGATATTCCTCCGAGCAGTACTTC.

J is TRBJ2-4 and V is TRBV29-1; D gene unclear. The CDR3 runs 16 residues. CDR1 is SQVTM and CDR2 is ANQGSEA in the germline V gene. Trimming cost V 0 bases and J 0 bases, with 12 bases left between them. The CDR3 loop reads CSVEETDPLAKNIQYF. The CDR3 DNA sequence: TGCAGCGTTGAAGAAACAGATCCGCTAGCCAAAAACATTCAGTACTTC.

V usage is TRBV20-1 and J usage is TRBJ2-5; TRBD2 matches at 8 bases. Germline loops: CDR1 DFQATT, CDR2 SNEGSKA (reference sequence). The CDR3 loop spans 11 amino acids. The CDR3 nucleotides are TGCAGCGGGGGGGTACAAGAGACCCAGTACTTC. Protein product: CSGGVQETQYF.

The chain is built from TRBV4-2 and TRBJ2-7; TRBD2 matches 8 bases. The CDR3 sequence is 12 residues long. Germline V lookup: CDR1 LGHNA, CDR2 YNFKEQ. After removal of 5 bases from V and 5 bases from J, the junction contained 2 bases not matched to a gene. The CDR3 loop is CASSSGGDEQYF. The DNA of the CDR3 is TGTGCCAGCAGCTCGGGAGGGGACGAGCAGTACTTC.

The chain links TRBV10-2 to TRBJ1-2, with TRBD1 matching over 7 bases. This CDR3 is built from 16 residues. The V segment lost 3 bases and the J segment 4 bases; nucleotides outside the gene matches: 11. The germline V gene has CDR1 WSHSY and CDR2 SAAADI. CDR3 region: CASSDSPTGTSYGYTF. The CDR3 nucleotides read TGCGCCAGCAGTGATTCCCCGACAGGGACCTCCTATGGCTACACCTTC.

This chain links TRBV7-9 with TRBJ1-2, with 8 bases that match TRBD1. With 5 bases clipped from V and 7 bases from J, the junction kept 6 bases outside the gene matches. Germline CDR1 reads SEHNR; CDR2 reads FQNEAQ (reference sequence). The CDR3 consists of 13 residues. The CDR3 loop is CASSVQGAGGYTF. The CDR3 DNA reads TGTGCCAGCAGCGTTCAGGGGGCAGGTGGCTACACCTTC.

The chain employs TRBV7-3 and TRBJ2-5; 11 bases agree with TRBD2. CDR3 length equals 16 residues. The germline V gene has CDR1 SGHTA and CDR2 FQGTGA. V shed 5 bases, J shed 4 bases, and the junction held 9 bases outside the gene matches. This chain's CDR3 is CASSPRLAGSGETQYF. In nucleotides, the CDR3 is TGTGCCAGCAGCCCCCGACTAGCGGGATCGGGAGAGACCCAGTACTTC.

The CDR3: CASSRGVSGNTIYF. The CDR3 region has the DNA TGTGCCAGCAGCCGGGGAGTCTCTGGAAACACCATATATTTT. The chain recombines TRBV11-2 with TRBJ1-3; D uncertain. The CDR3 covers 14 residues. V lost 5 bases to trimming and J lost 0 bases, with 8 bases between them. Germline CDR1 SGHAT, CDR2 FQNNGV.

The chain carries TRBV5-1 and TRBJ2-7, with 9 bases aligning to TRBD1. CDR3 length: 15 residues. The J segment lost 1 base and the V segment lost 4 bases, leaving 6 bases of the junction unmatched. Germline assignment: CDR1 SGHRS and CDR2 YFSETQ. The CDR3 is CASSIRQGVSYEQYF. The CDR3 DNA reads TGCGCCAGCAGCATCCGACAGGGGGTTTCCTACGAGCAGTACTTC.

This chain links TRBV2 with TRBJ1-5; TRBD1 matches 7 bases. Germline CDR1 SNHLY, CDR2 FYNNEI. V trimming: 4 bases; J trimming: 4 bases; junction bases outside the gene matches: 7. The CDR3 consists of 15 residues. The CDR3 loop is CASSATGSSNQPQHF. For the CDR3, the DNA is TGTGCCAGCAGTGCGACAGGGTCCTCAAATCAGCCCCAGCATTTT. The full variable domain, completed using reference TRBV2 and TRBJ1-5, is EPEVTQTPSHQVTQMGQEVILRCVPISNHLYFYWYRQILGQKVEFLVSFYNNEISEKSEIFDDQFSVERPDGSNFTLKIRSTKLEDSAMYFCASSATGSSNQPQHFGDGTRLSIL.

This rearrangement joins TRBV4-1 to TRBJ1-1, with TRBD1 matching over 7 bases. CDR3 length: 15 amino acids. V trimming: 4 bases; J trimming: 1 base; junction bases outside the gene matches: 6. Germline V gene data show CDR1 as MGHRA and CDR2 as YSYEKL. The CDR3 protein is CASSPRQGENTEAFF. Written as DNA, the CDR3 is TGCGCCAGCAGCCCGAGACAGGGAGAGAACACTGAAGCTTTCTTT.

The chain uses TRBV5-1 and TRBJ2-7; TRBD1 matches at 10 bases. Germline CDR1 reads SGHRS; CDR2 reads YFSETQ. The CDR3 runs 15 residues. The V segment lost 0 bases and the J segment 6 bases; nucleotides outside the gene matches: 6. The CDR3 DNA is TGCGCCAGCAGCTTGGCTTGGACAGGGGGGACCGAGCAGTACTTC. Protein sequence: CASSLAWTGGTEQYF.

The chain carries TRBV6-5 and TRBJ2-7, with TRBD1 identical over 8 bases. Germline values: CDR1 MNHEY, CDR2 SVGAGI. The V segment lost 5 bases and the J segment 3 bases; nucleotides outside the gene matches: 6. This CDR3 has 14 amino acids. The CDR3 sequence is CASSRGTGDYEQYF. The DNA for the CDR3 is TGTGCCAGCAGTAGGGGGACAGGCGACTACGAGCAGTACTTC.

The chain couples TRBV5-1 to TRBJ2-5; 8 bases map to TRBD2. CDR1 is SGHRS, CDR2 YFSETQ, per germline. The length of the CDR3 is 19 residues. V lost 1 base and J lost 0; bases outside the gene matches: 14. The CDR3 bases are TGCGCCAGCAGCTTGAGGCCAGCGGCGGGAGGAACGAACCAAGAGACCCAGTACTTC. Translated: CASSLRPAAGGTNQETQYF.

This chain joins TRBV27 and TRBJ1-1; 9 nucleotides align to TRBD1. Germline loops: CDR1 MNHEY, CDR2 SMNVEV (reference sequence). The CDR3 sequence is 16 residues long. With V trimmed by 5 bases and J by 6 bases, 13 bases remained unmatched. CDR3 nucleotides: TGTGCCAGCAGTGGGAGGACAGGGGTGGGAGGTGCTGAAGCTTTCTTT. Translation gives CASSGRTGVGGAEAFF.

V and J are TRBV7-2 and TRBJ2-7; 7 bases line up with TRBD1. From germline, CDR1 is SGHTA and CDR2 FQGNSA. The trim removed 5 bases at V and 4 bases at J, leaving 17 bases unmatched. CDR3 length equals 17 residues. CDR3 in DNA: TGTGCCAGCAGCCCAAAGGGGGCCTACGAGGCCCTTTACGAGCAGTACTTC. It yields the protein CASSPKGAYEALYEQYF. Filled out from reference TRBV7-2 and TRBJ2-7, the complete variable domain reads GAGVSQSPSNKVTEKGKDVELRCDPISGHTALYWYRQSLGQGLEFLIYFQGNSAPDKSGLPSDRFSAERTGGSVSTLTIQRTQQEDSAVYLCASSPKGAYEALYEQYFGPGTRLTVT.

The chain has TRBV18 and TRBJ2-5, with 8 bases that match TRBD1. V shed 4 bases, J shed 3 bases, and the junction held 1 base outside the gene matches. Germline CDR1 KGHSH, CDR2 LQKENI. The CDR3 runs to 13 residues. The CDR3 coding sequence is TGTGCCAGCTCACTGGGACAGGAAGAGACCCAGTACTTC. Protein sequence: CASSLGQEETQYF.

The chain recombines TRBV6-5 with TRBJ1-1; D remains ambiguous. Trimming cost V 1 base and J 3 bases, with 12 bases left between them. Germline V gene sequence: CDR1 MNHEY, CDR2 SVGAGI. This CDR3 comprises 15 residues. CDR3 nucleotide sequence: TGTGCCAGCAGTTACTACCCAGGCGTTGACACTGAAGCTTTCTTT. Protein sequence: CASSYYPGVDTEAFF.

The chain joins TRBV6-5 to TRBJ1-2, with 11 bases that match TRBD1. CDR3 size: 16 residues. The germline CDR1 and CDR2 sequences are MNHEY and SVGAGI. Germline trimming cut 2 bases from V and 5 bases from J; bases unmatched to any gene: 7. The CDR3 spells CASSYGGQGEGYGYTF. The CDR3 nucleotides are TGTGCCAGCAGTTACGGGGGACAGGGGGAAGGGTATGGCTACACCTTC.

The V and J genes are TRBV7-9 and TRBJ1-1, with 7 nucleotides matching TRBD1. CDR1 is SEHNR, CDR2 FQNEAQ, per germline (reference sequence). The CDR3 spans 13 residues. Unmatched junction bases numbered 5, after V lost 5 bases and J lost 5 bases. The CDR3 sequence: CASSLTGRTEAFF. CDR3 DNA: TGTGCCAGCAGCCTGACAGGGAGGACTGAAGCTTTCTTT.

CDR3 residues: CASSFGTSASHSYEQYF. As DNA, the CDR3 is TGTGCCAGCAGCTTCGGGACTAGCGCCTCTCACTCCTACGAGCAGTACTTC. The chain combines TRBV11-2 with TRBJ2-7; TRBD2 agrees at 10 bases. Germline V gene sequence: CDR1 SGHAT, CDR2 FQNNGV. The CDR3 loop spans 17 amino acids. V lost 3 bases to trimming and J lost 0 bases; unmatched junction nucleotides: 8.

The chain uses TRBV27 and TRBJ1-6, with D maybe TRBD1 (5 bases). Germline values: CDR1 MNHEY, CDR2 SMNVEV (reference sequence). The CDR3 runs 17 residues. V dropped 5 bases and J dropped 0 bases, with 14 bases sitting between them. The CDR3 nucleotides read TGTGCCAGCAGTGCCTCCTACAGGAGCTCCTATAATTCACCCCTCCACTTT. It specifies CASSASYRSSYNSPLHF.

CDR3 in amino acids: CASSLGGDKNEQYF. CDR3 DNA: TGCGCCAGCAGCTTGGGGGGAGATAAAAACGAGCAGTACTTC. This sequence joins TRBV5-1 and TRBJ2-7; possible D gene TRBD2, 5 bases. The V end lost 0 bases, the J end lost 5 bases, and 12 bases lay between the germline ends. CDR1 is SGHRS, CDR2 YFSETQ, per germline. CDR3 length: 14 amino acids.

V gene TRBV10-2 combines with J gene TRBJ2-1; D not resolved. In germline, CDR1 is WSHSY, CDR2 SAAADI. Trimming took 4 bases from V and 3 from J, leaving 7 bases between them. CDR3 size: 13 residues. The CDR3 region has the DNA TGCGCCAGCAGTGTGAGGAGCTACAATGAGCAGTTCTTC. Its protein product is CASSVRSYNEQFF.

The chain employs TRBV5-4 and TRBJ1-1; 9 bases agree with TRBD1. This CDR3 contains 16 residues. The V gene's germline CDR1 is SGHNT and CDR2 YYREEE (reference sequence). V lost 1 base and J lost 0; bases outside the gene matches: 4. CDR3 region: CASSLYRGRVNTEAFF. In DNA, the CDR3 is TGTGCCAGCAGCTTGTACAGGGGGCGGGTGAACACTGAAGCTTTCTTT. Full variable domain (rest looked up from reference TRBV5-4 and TRBJ1-1): ETGVTQSPTHLIKTRGQQVTLRCSSQSGHNTVSWYQQALGQGPQFIFQYYREEENGRGNFPPRFSGLQFPNYSSELNVNALELDDSALYLCASSLYRGRVNTEAFFGQGTRLTVV.